The 21 T cell receptor beta chains below were found in one sample sequenced in a study of T cells in Graves' hyperthyroidism and ophthalmopathy. Amplified regions were TCR beta CDR3 sequences from RNA transcripts. Using the HTBI primer set, a first-round RT-PCR was run on the TCR CDR3. TCRdb fed the multiplex PCR reads into MiXCR, producing one record per CDR3 protein. The sample carries approximately 150,000 distinct CDR3 sequences, over 7.5% recorded once. Sample: blood. Receptor source: a woman younger than 35 with Graves' hyperthyroidism that later progressed to Graves' ophthalmopathy.

This clonotype has at least ten counts. V is TRBV28 and J is TRBJ2-7, with TRBD1 identical over 8 bases. The CDR3 totals 16 residues. Trimming at V came to 7 bases and at J to 1 base, leaving 12 bases not matched to a gene. The V gene's germline CDR1 is MDHEN and CDR2 SYDVKM. The CDR3: CASTPTTDRDSYEQYF. As DNA, the CDR3 is TGTGCCAGCACCCCCACGACGGACAGGGATTCCTACGAGCAGTACTTC.

The chain carries TRBV4-1 and TRBJ1-4; 9 bases fit TRBD1. Germline values: CDR1 MGHRA, CDR2 YSYEKL. The ends lost 3 bases at V and 7 bases at J; junction bases unmatched: 6. There are 15 residues in the CDR3. CDR3 residues: CASSHRDRDLEKLFF. The CDR3, as DNA: TGCGCCAGCAGCCACCGGGACAGGGATCTTGAAAAACTGTTTTTT.

This clonotype was observed many times. This chain joins TRBV5-8 and TRBJ1-2; weak D call: TRBD1 (5 bases). Trimming removed 3 bases from V and 3 bases from J, with 15 bases in between. Germline values: CDR1 SGHTS, CDR2 YDEGEE. This CDR3 is built from 15 residues. The DNA of the CDR3 is TGTGCCAGCAGCTCCCCGGACGGGACTCACTATGGCTACACCTTC. As protein: CASSSPDGTHYGYTF.

The table lists this clonotype with many counts. The J gene is TRBJ1-2, the V gene TRBV13; D ambiguous. The CDR3 consists of 15 residues. V was cut by 5 bases and J by 2 bases, with 15 bases left in between. Germline CDR1 reads PRHDT; CDR2 reads FYEKMQ (reference sequence). CDR3 nucleotides: TGTGCCAGCAGCCATCAAGCGGCCCACAACTATGGCTACACCTTC. Its protein product is CASSHQAAHNYGYTF.

This clonotype showed up just a few times. This rearrangement joins TRBV20-1 to TRBJ1-1; D remains unclear. The CDR3 has 14 residues. Germline V gene sequence: CDR1 DFQATT, CDR2 SNEGSKA (reference sequence). The V end lost 3 bases, the J end lost 7 bases, and 18 bases lay between the germline ends. CDR3 protein: CSARPLQLNLEAFF. CDR3 in DNA: TGCAGTGCTAGGCCCCTACAGCTGAACCTTGAAGCTTTCTTT.

This clonotype was recorded at least ten times. The chain carries TRBV12-3 or TRBV12-4 and TRBJ1-6; maybe TRBD1 (5 bases). Deletions cut 5 bases from V and 6 bases from J, with 14 bases between. The CDR3 contains 15 residues. The CDR3 protein is CASSPSREANSPLHF. CDR3 nucleotides: TGTGCCAGCAGTCCATCCAGGGAGGCTAATTCACCCCTCCACTTT.

Ten or more counts support this clonotype. The chain is built from TRBV28 and TRBJ1-5, with unresolved D. This CDR3 is 15 amino acids long. Trimming took 4 bases from V and 4 from J, leaving 14 bases between them. Germline V gives CDR1 MDHEN, CDR2 SYDVKM. CDR3 DNA sequence: TGTGCCAGCAGTTCGACAAAGGTCCCAAATCAGCCCCAGCATTTT. Its protein is CASSSTKVPNQPQHF.

This clonotype has a handful of counts. The gene calls are TRBV30 and TRBJ1-6; tentatively, D is TRBD1 (5 bases). In germline, CDR1 is GTSNPN, CDR2 SVGIG (reference sequence). V was clipped by 4 bases and J by 9 bases, with 13 bases between them. There are 13 residues in the CDR3. The CDR3, as DNA: TGTGCCTGGAACTGGGACTTCCTTTCACCCCTCCACTTT. Protein product: CAWNWDFLSPLHF.

This clonotype has at least ten counts. This chain joins TRBV12-3 or TRBV12-4 and TRBJ2-5, with 9 positions matching TRBD1. With V trimmed by 7 bases and J by 5 bases, 8 bases remained unmatched. CDR3 length equals 14 residues. The CDR3 protein is CASNWDRVGETQYF. In DNA form, the CDR3 reads TGTGCCAGCAACTGGGACAGGGTAGGGGAGACCCAGTACTTC.

This clonotype was observed a few times. Compared with germline, one end of the junction differs, possibly owing to a read error. The gene calls are TRBV10-2 and TRBJ2-3, with TRBD2 identical over 13 bases. Per the germline V gene, CDR1 is WSHSY and CDR2 is SAAADI. This CDR3 has 15 residues. The CDR3 DNA is TGTGCCAGCTCTGGACTAGCGGGGGATACAGATACGCAGTATTTT. Amino acids: CASSGLAGDTDTQYF.

This clonotype was counted at least ten times. Written as DNA, the CDR3 is TGTGCCAGCAGGGGACAGCTCACTGAAGCTTTCTTT. It is translated as CASRGQLTEAFF. V gene TRBV28 combines with J gene TRBJ1-1; TRBD1 matches 7 bases. The CDR3 totals 12 residues. The ends lost 6 bases at V and 4 bases at J; junction bases unmatched: 2. Germline V lookup: CDR1 MDHEN, CDR2 SYDVKM.

DNA of the CDR3: TGTGCCAGCAGCTCCAGGGGGTTCGTCGATTCACCCCTCCACTTT. It yields the protein CASSSRGFVDSPLHF. This sequence joins TRBV5-8 and TRBJ1-6, with 7 bases matching TRBD1. In germline, CDR1 is SGHTS, CDR2 YDEGEE. The CDR3 consists of 15 residues. V lost 3 bases, J lost 8 bases, and 8 bases stayed unmatched.

Ten or more counts support this clonotype. This rearrangement joins TRBV7-3 to TRBJ2-3; D is undetermined. Between the trimmed V and J ends, which lost 1 base and 2 bases, there was a span of 10 bases. Germline-derived CDR1 and CDR2 are SGHTA and FQGTGA. This CDR3 has 15 amino acids. The CDR3 DNA follows: TGTGCCAGCAGCTTAAGAGGCTTAGACACAGATACGCAGTATTTT. Translation gives CASSLRGLDTDTQYF. The full variable domain, rest sourced from reference TRBV7-3 and TRBJ2-3, is GAGVSQTPSNKVTEKGKYVELRCDPISGHTALYWYRQSLGQGPEFLIYFQGTGAADDSGLPNDRFFAVRPEGSVSTLKIQRTERGDSAVYLCASSLRGLDTDTQYFGPGTRLTVL.

The J gene is TRBJ1-1, the V gene TRBV9, with 7 bases aligning to TRBD1. The CDR3 sequence is 15 residues long. The V and J ends lost 4 bases and 1 base, in that order; junction bases with no gene match: 7. CDR1 is SGDLS and CDR2 is YYNGEE in the germline V gene. CDR3 nucleotides: TGTGCCAGCAGCTTATGGACAGGAGAGAACACTGAAGCTTTCTTT. This translates into CASSLWTGENTEAFF.

The chain couples TRBV15 to TRBJ1-4; D unresolved. This CDR3 region has 18 residues. Germline V gene data show CDR1 as LNHNV and CDR2 as YYDKDF (reference sequence). V lost 7 bases to trimming and J lost 2 bases, with 23 bases between them. The CDR3 region has the DNA TGTGCCACCACCACACTCGGGGATGGGATGGGGACTAATGAAAAACTGTTTTTT. Its protein is CATTTLGDGMGTNEKLFF.

About this clonotype itself: It may be a read error: a sequence one base away is much more abundant. The rearrangement links TRBV20-1 to TRBJ2-5, with TRBD2 matching over 8 bases. Germline CDR1 DFQATT, CDR2 SNEGSKA (reference sequence). The CDR3 is made up of 17 amino acids. V lost 1 base to trimming and J lost 2 bases; unmatched junction nucleotides: 12. The CDR3 region has the DNA TGCAGTGCTAGAGGTGTCCTCGAGCGGGGGTTACAAGAGACCCAGTACTTC. Its protein product is CSARGVLERGLQETQYF.

Ten or more counts support this clonotype. The rearrangement links TRBV6-1 to TRBJ1-2, with D maybe TRBD1 (6 bases). V lost 2 bases and J lost 5, with 15 bases in between. Germline V gene sequence: CDR1 MNHNS, CDR2 SASEGT. The CDR3 loop spans 15 amino acids. The CDR3 reads CASSEYPGANYGYTF. As DNA, the CDR3 is TGTGCCAGCAGTGAATATCCAGGGGCGAATTATGGCTACACCTTC.

The sample holds many counts of this clonotype. The V call is TRBV7-9, the J call TRBJ2-2; 10 nucleotides line up with TRBD2. The CDR3 totals 14 residues. J gave up 4 bases and V 8 bases, and 4 bases lay outside the gene matches. Germline CDR1 and CDR2: SEHNR and FQNEAQ (reference sequence). CDR3: CASCWTSGTGELFF. CDR3 in DNA: TGTGCCAGCTGCTGGACTAGCGGCACCGGGGAGCTGTTTTTT.

This clonotype was seen ten or more times. The chain carries TRBV7-2 and TRBJ2-7; 11 bases match TRBD1. CDR1 is SGHTA, CDR2 FQGNSA, per germline. The CDR3 is 15 residues long. Trimming took 5 bases from V and 2 from J; bases not matched to a gene: 5. As DNA, the CDR3 is TGTGCCAGCAGCCTCGGGGACAGGGGGACCTACGAGCAGTACTTC. This encodes CASSLGDRGTYEQYF.

The V and J genes are TRBV20-1 and TRBJ2-5; TRBD2 matches 12 bases. There are 17 residues in the CDR3. Trimming at V came to 0 bases and at J to 2 bases, leaving 7 bases not matched to a gene. Germline V gives CDR1 DFQATT, CDR2 SNEGSKA (reference sequence). CDR3 sequence reads: CSARELAGGLIQETQYF. The DNA of the CDR3 is TGCAGTGCTAGAGAACTAGCGGGGGGCCTCATACAAGAGACCCAGTACTTC.

This clonotype was seen many times. V usage is TRBV12-3 or TRBV12-4 and J usage is TRBJ2-7; 7 nucleotides align to TRBD1. The J segment lost 5 bases and the V segment lost 6 bases, leaving 13 bases of the junction unmatched. CDR3 length: 15 amino acids. CDR3 residues: CASSFTGTAPHEQYF. The DNA for the CDR3 is TGTGCCAGCAGCTTTACCGGGACAGCGCCACACGAGCAGTACTTC.